The 20 T cell receptor beta chains below were found in one sample sequenced in a study of blood T cell repertoires in COVID-19. The repertoire was sequenced with immunoSEQ multiplex PCR; TCRdb's copy has only in-frame clones and lacks some. The sample shows about 140,000 clones, 70% to 85% of them seen only once. Sequencing was carried out using peripheral blood. The receptors derive from a man aged 60 to 75 with acute or convalescent COVID-19.

This chain uses TRBV5-1 with TRBJ2-3; no definite D call. V was shortened by 2 bases and J by 3 bases, with 4 bases between the two germline ends. CDR1 is SGHRS and CDR2 is YFSETQ in the germline V gene. CDR3 size: 12 residues. The CDR3 loop is CASSFLTDTQYF. CDR3 nucleotides: TGCGCCAGCAGCTTCTTAACAGATACGCAGTATTTT.

The genes are TRBV6-2 or TRBV6-3 and TRBJ1-1; the match to TRBD1 covers 9 bases. This CDR3 contains 12 residues. The germline V gene encodes CDR1 MNHEY and CDR2 SVGEGT. Trimming took 2 bases from V and 12 from J; bases not matched to a gene: 4. The CDR3 is CASSYGDRVTFF. CDR3 sequence (DNA): TGTGCCAGCAGTTACGGGGACAGGGTGACTTTCTTT.

The chain joins TRBV27 to TRBJ2-1, with a tentative D call TRBD1 (6 bases). V was pared by 3 bases and J by 10 bases, with 13 bases between. Germline CDR1 is MNHEY and CDR2 is SMNVEV (reference sequence). The CDR3 has 13 amino acids. The CDR3 DNA reads TGTGCCAGCAGTTTGGCAGGGGCGGGCGAGCAGTTCTTC. Translation gives CASSLAGAGEQFF.

This clone was counted a single time. This sequence joins TRBV3-1 (or the pseudogene TRBV3-2) and TRBJ1-3; D gene unclear. V gave up 5 bases and J gave up 4 bases, with 21 bases separating them. In germline, CDR1 is LGHDT, CDR2 YNNKEL (reference sequence). The length of the CDR3 is 17 residues. CDR3 coding DNA: TGTGCCAGCAGCGCAAGAAACCCTGGAGGGTCAGGAAACACCATATATTTT. It is translated as CASSARNPGGSGNTIYF.

CDR3 coding DNA: TGTGCCAGCTCACCAAGGGGGGAGGGCACTGAAGCTTTCTTT. It encodes CASSPRGEGTEAFF. V is TRBV18 and J is TRBJ1-1, with D possibly being TRBD1 (6 bases). Trimming pared 2 bases from V and 4 bases from J, leaving 11 bases between. The CDR3 totals 14 residues. Germline V gene sequence: CDR1 KGHSH, CDR2 LQKENI.

This clone was observed a single time. The V and J genes are TRBV28 and TRBJ2-7; a possible D gene is TRBD1 (5 bases). V lost 1 base and J lost 3, with 10 bases in between. The CDR3 loop spans 14 amino acids. Germline V gives CDR1 MDHEN, CDR2 SYDVKM. The CDR3 DNA reads TGTGCCAGCAGTTTATTAGGGGTCCTCTACGAGCAGTACTTC. Its protein product is CASSLLGVLYEQYF.

V usage is TRBV7-2 and J usage is TRBJ2-5, with a possible D match to TRBD2 (6 bases). The CDR3 covers 16 residues. Trimming removed 5 bases at V and 5 bases at J, with 21 bases between. Germline V gives CDR1 SGHTA, CDR2 FQGNSA. The CDR3 region is CASSPGVEGRMETQYF. The CDR3 nucleotides read TGTGCCAGCAGCCCGGGGGTGGAGGGGAGGATGGAGACCCAGTACTTC.

The rearrangement uses TRBV9 and TRBJ2-2; 7 nucleotides align to TRBD1. The CDR3 is 15 residues long. The junction had 5 bases not matched to a gene; V was cut back by 5 bases and J by 1 base. Germline CDR1 is SGDLS and CDR2 is YYNGEE. The CDR3 DNA is TGTGCCAGCAGTGAGACAGGGAGGAACACCGGGGAGCTGTTTTTT. Its translation: CASSETGRNTGELFF.

This clone was found a few times. The J gene is TRBJ2-2, the V gene TRBV19, with 8 bases fitting TRBD2. Germline CDR1 and CDR2: LNHDA and SQIVND (reference sequence). V lost 0 bases to trimming and J lost 4 bases; unmatched junction nucleotides: 7. This CDR3 has 17 residues. The CDR3 DNA follows: TGTGCCAGTAGTATAGATCGATCGACTAGCGCCACCGGGGAGCTGTTTTTT. Its protein product is CASSIDRSTSATGELFF.

To note about this clone: At one end, the junction sequence differs from germline, possibly due to a read error. The rearrangement joins TRBV5-1 to TRBJ2-3, with D perhaps TRBD1 (6 bases). The CDR3 totals 11 residues. Germline CDR1 SGHRS, CDR2 YFSETQ. The CDR3 is CASREGGPLFF. The CDR3 coding sequence is TGCGCCAGCAGAGAAGGGGGTCCTCTTTTTTTT.

In DNA, the CDR3 is TGCGCCAGCAGCTTGGGCGGTCAACCATCCTACAATGAGCAGTTCTTC. Its translation: CASSLGGQPSYNEQFF. The chain carries TRBV5-1 and TRBJ2-1; unclear D gene. Trimming stripped 0 bases from V and 1 base from J, with 11 bases between. Germline CDR1 reads SGHRS; CDR2 reads YFSETQ. CDR3 length equals 16 residues.

This chain joins TRBV7-8 and TRBJ1-2; weak D call: TRBD1 (5 bases). This CDR3 spans 14 amino acids. V lost 5 bases and J 2 bases, leaving 12 bases between the germline ends. CDR1 is SGHVS and CDR2 is FQNEAQ in the germline V gene. The chain's CDR3 is CASSPSGGNYGYTF. The CDR3 DNA reads TGTGCCAGCAGCCCCTCGGGGGGAAACTATGGCTACACCTTC.

The J gene is TRBJ2-3, the V gene TRBV15; TRBD2 matches 14 bases. After removal of 5 bases from V and 0 bases from J, the junction contained 13 bases not matched to a gene. The length of the CDR3 is 20 residues. Germline values: CDR1 LNHNV, CDR2 YYDKDF (reference sequence). CDR3 nucleotide sequence: TGTGCCACCAGCTCACGACTAGCGGGAGGGTCGGGTAAAAGCACAGATACGCAGTATTTT. Amino acid sequence: CATSSRLAGGSGKSTDTQYF.

The CDR3 nucleotides read TGTGCCAGCAGTTTCGACAGGGTTCTCGAAAAACTGTTTTTT. This sequence encodes CASSFDRVLEKLFF. The chain is built from TRBV28 and TRBJ1-4; TRBD1 matches at 7 bases. CDR1 and CDR2 (germline): MDHEN, SYDVKM. Trimming took 3 bases from V and 8 from J; bases not matched to a gene: 6. This CDR3 contains 14 residues.

This clone was seen more than once but under ten times. The CDR3 loop is CATSDPQSFGYTGELFF. CDR3 DNA: TGTGCCACCAGTGACCCACAGTCTTTCGGATACACCGGGGAGCTGTTTTTT. V and J are TRBV24-1 and TRBJ2-2; D unresolved. CDR1 and CDR2 from the germline V gene are KGHDR and SFDVKD. This CDR3 has 17 amino acids. V was shortened by 4 bases and J by 3 bases, with 17 bases between the two germline ends.

The V and J genes are TRBV5-1 and TRBJ2-7, with 7 bases matching TRBD1. The V gene's germline CDR1 is SGHRS and CDR2 YFSETQ. The V gene end was trimmed by 4 bases and the J gene end by 2 bases; junction bases not matched to a gene: 9. The CDR3 consists of 15 residues. In nucleotides, the CDR3 is TGCGCCAGCAGCCCGGGGACAGAGCCGCCCTACGAGCAGTACTTC. It translates to CASSPGTEPPYEQYF. Complete variable domain (other parts from reference TRBV5-1 and TRBJ2-7): KAGVTQTPRYLIKTRGQQVTLSCSPISGHRSVSWYQQTPGQGLQFLFEYFSETQRNKGNFPGRFSGRQFSNSRSEMNVSTLELGDSALYLCASSPGTEPPYEQYFGPGTRLTVT.

The J gene is TRBJ1-3, the V gene TRBV6-5; D may be TRBD1 (6 bases). The ends were cut back, 6 bases at V and 0 bases at J, with 6 bases in the middle. This CDR3 contains 13 residues. The germline CDR1 and CDR2 sequences are MNHEY and SVGAGI. The CDR3 nucleotides are TGTGCCAGCAGGGACAGCTCTGGAAACACCATATATTTT. This gives the protein CASRDSSGNTIYF.

The J gene is TRBJ2-1, the V gene TRBV25-1; 7 nucleotides match TRBD2. V shed 8 bases and J 9 bases; nucleotides not matched to a gene: 7. The germline CDR1 and CDR2 sequences are MGHDK and SYGVNS. The CDR3 consists of 12 residues. The CDR3 sequence: CASGLVASEQFF. DNA for the CDR3: TGTGCCAGCGGACTAGTTGCCAGTGAGCAGTTCTTC.

V and J are TRBV7-6 and TRBJ2-3, with D perhaps TRBD1 (5 bases). The V and J ends lost 2 bases and 3 bases respectively, with 6 bases between them. The germline gives CDR1 SGHVS, CDR2 FNYEAQ. The CDR3 extends over 13 amino acids. The CDR3 DNA reads TGTGCCAGCAGCTTACAGGGTACAGATACGCAGTATTTT. It yields the protein CASSLQGTDTQYF.

V usage is TRBV9 and J usage is TRBJ1-3; 9 positions agree with TRBD1. V shed 3 bases, J shed 5 bases, and the junction held 6 bases outside the gene matches. This CDR3 has 15 amino acids. The germline CDR1 and CDR2 sequences are SGDLS and YYNGEE. The CDR3 coding sequence is TGTGCCAGCAGCGCTCCGGGACAGGGCAGAAACACCATATATTTT. The encoded protein is CASSAPGQGRNTIYF. The whole variable domain, filled in from reference TRBV9 and TRBJ1-3, reads DSGVTQTPKHLITATGQRVTLRCSPRSGDLSVYWYQQSLDQGLQFLIQYYNGEERAKGNILERFSAQQFPDLHSELNLSSLELGDSALYFCASSAPGQGRNTIYFGEGSWLTVV.